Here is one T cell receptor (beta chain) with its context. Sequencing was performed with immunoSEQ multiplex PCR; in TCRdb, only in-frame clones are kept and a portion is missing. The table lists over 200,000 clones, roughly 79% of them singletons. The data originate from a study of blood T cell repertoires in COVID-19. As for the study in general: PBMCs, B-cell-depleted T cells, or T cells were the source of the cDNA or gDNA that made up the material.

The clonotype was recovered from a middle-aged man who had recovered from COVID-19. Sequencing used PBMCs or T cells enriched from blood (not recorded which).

CDR3 bases: TGTGCCAGCAGCCAAGAGAGCGGGGGGCGTTACGAGCAGTACTTC. It is translated as CASSQESGGRYEQYF. The chain has TRBV4-2 and TRBJ2-7; 9 bases are shared with TRBD2. Germline CDR1 and CDR2: LGHNA and YNFKEQ. The CDR3 extends over 15 amino acids. Unmatched junction bases numbered 4, after V lost 0 bases and J lost 4 bases.